Below are 11 T cell receptor beta chains sequenced from a single sample in a study of blood T cell repertoires in COVID-19 (dated by TCRdb to about 2020). Library preparation employed the immunoSEQ multiplex PCR assay. TCRdb provides this immuneACCESS table in a form limited to in-frame rearrangements. Some clones are lacking; in checked studies, under half of them reflect an unresolved V gene, and why the rest are absent is not known. A total of approximately 30,000 clones appear in this sample, roughly 84% of them only once. Together, the top ten hold about 16% of the sample. The sequenced sample consisted of peripheral blood. Receptors were obtained from a man aged 65 to 85 with active COVID-19.

This sequence joins TRBV11-2 and TRBJ2-7; D might be TRBD1 (5 bases). CDR1 and CDR2 (germline): SGHAT, FQNNGV. V lost 2 bases, J lost 5 bases, and 16 bases lay in between. CDR3 size: 15 residues. DNA of the CDR3: TGTGCCAGCAGCTTAAGCTGGACAACCCAGAACGAGCAGTACTTC. Translation: CASSLSWTTQNEQYF.

V and J are TRBV7-3 and TRBJ2-5, with a tentative D call TRBD2 (6 bases). This CDR3 comprises 15 residues. Germline V gene sequence: CDR1 SGHTA, CDR2 FQGTGA. V shed 3 bases and J shed 1 base, with 12 bases lying between them. DNA for the CDR3: TGTGCCAGCAGCTTGGGCGGGGAATCCCAAGAGACCCAGTACTTC. Protein product: CASSLGGESQETQYF.

The V gene is TRBV5-1, the J gene TRBJ1-6; D may be TRBD1 (5 bases). Trimming stripped 0 bases from V and 10 bases from J, with 14 bases between. The CDR3 sequence is 15 residues long. CDR1 and CDR2 from the germline V gene are SGHRS and YFSETQ. The CDR3: CASSLGGLALSPLHF. DNA of the CDR3: TGCGCCAGCAGCTTGGGGGGACTAGCCCTATCACCCCTCCACTTT.

V gene TRBV3-1 (or the pseudogene TRBV3-2) combines with J gene TRBJ2-5; tentative D call: TRBD1 (5 bases). The CDR3 has 14 residues. The germline gives CDR1 LGHDT, CDR2 YNNKEL (reference sequence). Trimming removed 4 bases at V and 4 bases at J, with 13 bases between. The CDR3 nucleotides are TGTGCCAGCAGCCTAACTCAGGGATCAGAGACCCAGTACTTC. Residues: CASSLTQGSETQYF.

The V gene is TRBV6-5, the J gene TRBJ1-2; 7 bases match TRBD1. The germline V gene has CDR1 MNHEY and CDR2 SVGAGI. This CDR3 has 15 amino acids. With 4 bases clipped from V and 0 bases from J, the junction kept 5 bases outside the gene matches. The CDR3 sequence: CASSSPGQTNYGYTF. The CDR3 DNA reads TGTGCCAGCAGTTCACCGGGACAGACTAACTATGGCTACACCTTC.

The chain employs TRBV6-5 and TRBJ2-4; maybe TRBD1 (5 bases). The germline CDR1 and CDR2 sequences are MNHEY and SVGAGI. The CDR3 loop spans 15 amino acids. Trimming took off 0 bases at V and 6 bases at J, with 12 bases between the two ends. The CDR3 DNA reads as TGTGCCAGCAGTTACTCCCAGGGCACCCGAAACATTCAGTACTTC. Amino acids: CASSYSQGTRNIQYF.

Worth noting for this clone: Different DNA sequences within this sample yield the same CDR3. The rearrangement uses TRBV5-4 and TRBJ2-7, with 9 bases that match TRBD2. CDR3 length equals 16 residues. Unmatched junction bases numbered 5, after V lost 1 base and J lost 0 bases. Germline-derived CDR1 and CDR2 are SGHNT and YYREEE (reference sequence). CDR3 sequence: CASSLSSGGRSYEQYF. In nucleotides, the CDR3 is TGTGCCAGCAGCTTGAGTAGCGGGGGACGCTCCTACGAGCAGTACTTC.

The J gene is TRBJ2-1, the V gene TRBV6-6, with 9 bases identical to TRBD1. Losses at the gene ends were 2 bases for V and 4 bases for J; bases not matched to a gene: 3. The CDR3 has 15 amino acids. Looked up from germline, CDR1 is MNHNY and CDR2 is SVGAGI (reference sequence). CDR3: CASSYTGGPYNEQFF. The CDR3 coding sequence is TGTGCCAGCAGTTACACAGGGGGCCCTTACAATGAGCAGTTCTTC.

The rearrangement uses TRBV7-9 and TRBJ2-5; weak D call: TRBD2 (5 bases). Per germline, CDR1 SEHNR and CDR2 FQNEAQ (reference sequence). The CDR3 has 13 residues. V lost 4 bases, J lost 5 bases, and 11 bases lay in between. The CDR3 reads CASSSGLRETQYF. The CDR3 bases are TGTGCCAGCAGCTCCGGACTGAGGGAGACCCAGTACTTC.

The chain carries TRBV7-3 and TRBJ2-1; tentative D call: TRBD1 (6 bases). Germline loops: CDR1 SGHTA, CDR2 FQGTGA. The CDR3 runs to 15 residues. V gave up 5 bases and J gave up 2 bases, with 13 bases separating them. For the CDR3, the DNA is TGTGCCAGCAGCCTGCCAGGGGCGACCTACAATGAGCAGTTCTTC. Translated, it gives CASSLPGATYNEQFF.

J is TRBJ2-2 and V is TRBV7-6, with 10 bases fitting TRBD2. This CDR3 region has 17 residues. The germline V gene encodes CDR1 SGHVS and CDR2 FNYEAQ. V lost 4 bases, J lost 1 base, and 6 bases stayed unmatched. CDR3 residues: CASSSGLAALNTGELFF. The CDR3 nucleotides read TGTGCCAGCAGCTCCGGACTAGCGGCCTTGAACACCGGGGAGCTGTTTTTT.